Here is one T cell receptor (beta chain) with its context. Antigen: not known. With random hexamers, reverse transcription was performed on roughly 0.5 to 1 ug of RNA. With immunoSEQ multiplex PCR, TCR beta CDR3 was amplified across 54 Vbeta and 13 Jbeta. From the immunoSEQ multiplex PCR reads, TCRdb called clonotypes with MiXCR, one entry per CDR3 protein. The table lists about 150,000 distinct CDR3 sequences, about 95% of them singletons, with approximately 0.11% in the top ten. This specimen belongs to a study of CD8 T cells in Susac syndrome. Study observations and caveats: The relatively small number of individuals in the TCR sequencing and HLA analysis was acknowledged by the study.

The CDR3 loop spans 15 amino acids. Germline V lookup: CDR1 LGHDT, CDR2 YNNKEL (reference sequence). Trimming left V 3 bases short and J 5 bases short, with 13 bases between. TEMRA cells were enriched by FACS, while CD8+ and CD4+ T cells were obtained through a negative isolation that was performed magnetically. The specimen sequenced was CD4+ T cells from PBMCs. The sequence was collected from a human donor with multiple sclerosis. This chain joins TRBV3-1 and TRBJ1-4; D gene uncertain. CDR3 sequence reads: CASSHLTGINEKLFF. The CDR3 DNA sequence: TGTGCCAGCAGCCACCTGACGGGGATCAATGAAAAACTGTTTTTT. Using reference TRBV3-1 and TRBJ1-4 for the parts outside the CDR3, the full variable domain is DTAVSQTPKYLVTQMGNDKSIKCEQNLGHDTMYWYKQDSKKFLKIMFSYNNKELIINETVPNRFSPKSPDKAHLNLHINSLELGDSAVYFCASSHLTGINEKLFFGSGTQLSVL.